The rows below give T cell receptor beta chains drawn from one sample of a study of Graves' ophthalmopathy and Graves' hyperthyroidism. TCRdb re-called the multiplex PCR reads through MiXCR, storing one row per CDR3 protein. The repertoire includes some 370,000 distinct CDR3 sequences, 17% of them detected once, and 2.4% sits in the top ten. The sequencing input was peripheral blood. The receptor set was obtained from an adult woman with stable Graves' hyperthyroidism. Both conserved end residues are part of each CDR3. The D gene is left open where the match is weak. Clone sizes are given selectively: once, few, many, or a class where the clone is expanded.

>TRBD1|16|TRBJ1-1|many|TRBV25-1
TGTGCCAGCAGTAGACAGGGGAATATAAGGGACTCTGAAGCTTTCTTT
CASSRQGNIRDSEAFF
>NA|14|TRBJ2-7|many|TRBV29-1
TGCAGCGTTGTCGGTAGGGGACGAAATTACGAGCAGTACTTC
CSVVGRGRNYEQYF
>TRBD1|13|TRBJ1-2|NA|TRBV5-1
TGCGCCAGCAGCCGCGGACAGGGAGACGCCTACACCTTC
CASSRGQGDAYTF
>TRBD2|14|TRBJ2-7|many|TRBV5-1
TGCGCCAGCACCATTACCGGGACTAAGGACGAGCAGTACTTC
CASTITGTKDEQYF
>NA|14|TRBJ1-2|many|TRBV9
TGTGCCAGCAGCTCCCGGGACCCTCGTCAGGGCTACACCTTC
CASSSRDPRQGYTF
>NA|12|TRBJ1-5|once|TRBV12-3/TRBV12-4
TGTGCCAGCAAAAGAAGGGGCCAGCCCCAGCATTTT
CASKRRGQPQHF
>TRBD2|18|TRBJ2-5|many|TRBV2
TGTGCCAGCAGTGATTACTGGGGTAGCGGGGGGCTCCAAGAGACCCAGTACTTC
CASSDYWGSGGLQETQYF
>NA|14|TRBJ2-2|few|TRBV7-3
TGTGCCAGCAGCTTAACAGGGGGTAACGGGGAGCTGTTTTTT
CASSLTGGNGELFF
>TRBD2|17|TRBJ2-2|NA|TRBV7-2
TGTGCCAGCAGCTCAACTAGCGGGAGGACGAACACCGGGGAGCTGTTTTTT
CASSSTSGRTNTGELFF
>NA|17|TRBJ1-5|many|TRBV20-1
TGCAGTGCTAGAGATCAGGTAAAAGGTGGGCTTAATCAGCCCCAGCATTTT
CSARDQVKGGLNQPQHF
>NA|13|TRBJ1-1|many|TRBV10-3
TGTGCCATCATGCAGGGAGTGGGCACTGAAGCTTTCTTT
CAIMQGVGTEAFF
>NA|16|TRBJ2-6|many|TRBV12-3/TRBV12-4
TGTGCCAGCAGTTCTATAGGGTCCTCCGGGGCCAACGTCCTGACTTTC
CASSSIGSSGANVLTF
>NA|14|TRBJ2-7|many|TRBV12-3/TRBV12-4
TGTGCCAGCAGTTTAGAAGGCACAAGGGTCGAGCAGTACTTC
CASSLEGTRVEQYF
>NA|13|TRBJ1-1|many|TRBV9
TGTGCCAGCAGCGTAGCGGGGAGCACTGAAGCTTTCTTT
CASSVAGSTEAFF
>NA|12|TRBJ2-7|many|TRBV7-9
TGTGCCAGCAGCTCAACGACGGCCGAGCAGTACTTC
CASSSTTAEQYF
>NA|15|TRBJ1-2|many|TRBV6-1
TGTGCCAGCAGTACCACAGTCGCTCCTAACTATGGCTACACCTTC
CASSTTVAPNYGYTF
>NA|14|TRBJ2-3|NA|TRBV12-3/TRBV12-4
TGTGCCAGCAGCTCTGGGGTGGAGCCGGATACGCAGTATTTT
CASSSGVEPDTQYF
>NA|15|TRBJ2-7|medium-sized|TRBV28
TGTGCCAGCAGTTTCCAGGGGGGAGGGATATACGAGCAGTACTTC
CASSFQGGGIYEQYF
>NA|14|TRBJ1-5|many|TRBV6-2/TRBV6-3
TGTGCCACCGACGGGGGGTATAGCAATCAGCCCCAGCATTTT
CATDGGYSNQPQHF
>NA|13|TRBJ1-6|many|TRBV2
TGTGCCAGCAGGACAGATTATAATTCACCCCTCCACTTT
CASRTDYNSPLHF
>NA|13|TRBJ1-1|many|TRBV19
TGTGCCAGTAGTATAGCGGTTGGCACTGAAGCTTTCTTT
CASSIAVGTEAFF
>NA|16|TRBJ2-1|few|TRBV28
TGTGCCAGCAGTTTAGTGGACTCCTCCTTTCGGGATGAGCAGTTCTTC
CASSLVDSSFRDEQFF
>TRBD2|15|TRBJ2-5|NA|TRBV7-2
TGTGCCAGCAGCGTTCAGCGGGGGGCACAAGAGACCCAGTACTTC
CASSVQRGAQETQYF
>NA|13|TRBJ2-5|many|TRBV6-2/TRBV6-3
TGTGCCAGCAGTCCGTCGTACGGACAGACCCAGTACTTC
CASSPSYGQTQYF
>NA|14|TRBJ2-7|many|TRBV20-1
TGCAGTGCTACTCACTCTAGTTTCCGCTCCGAGCAGTACTTC
CSATHSSFRSEQYF
>TRBD1|14|TRBJ2-7|many|TRBV27
TGTGCCAGCTCAGCGGGACAGGGGTATTGGGAGCAGTACTTC
CASSAGQGYWEQYF
>TRBD1|13|TRBJ1-1|many|TRBV24-1
TGTGCCTCGAGGGGGCTCGGGGACACTGAAGCTTTCTTT
CASRGLGDTEAFF
>NA|14|TRBJ2-7|many|TRBV5-1
TGCGCCAGCAGCTCAGCTGTGGGTGGTGTCGAGCAGTACTTC
CASSSAVGGVEQYF
>NA|12|TRBJ2-7|many|TRBV20-1
TGCAGTGCTAGAGTGACTTCCCCCGAGCAGTACTTC
CSARVTSPEQYF
>TRBD2|17|TRBJ2-7|NA|TRBV28
TGTGCCAGCAGTCCTCGGAAAATAGCGGGGGGACCCTACGAGCAGTACTTC
CASSPRKIAGGPYEQYF
>TRBD2|19|TRBJ2-4|many|TRBV27
TGTGCCAGCAGGCAACTAGCGGGAGGGCCAGGGAGTGCCAAAAACATTAAGTACTTC
CASRQLAGGPGSAKNIKYF
>NA|12|TRBJ1-4|NA|TRBV7-2
TGTGCCAGCAGCCCCGACCGTGAAAAACTGTTTTTT
CASSPDREKLFF
>NA|15|TRBJ1-1|NA|TRBV12-3/TRBV12-4
TGTGCCAGCAGTTTAACACAAAGAAAAAGCACTGAAGCTTTCTTT
CASSLTQRKSTEAFF
>TRBD2|15|TRBJ2-7|few|TRBV28
TGTGCCAGCAGTTTATTGGGGGGGTCCGAATACGAGCAGTACTTC
CASSLLGGSEYEQYF
>NA|14|TRBJ2-2|many|TRBV15
TGTGCCACCAGCATTTATAGGAACACCGGGGAGCTGTTTTTT
CATSIYRNTGELFF
>TRBD2|14|TRBJ2-2|many|TRBV24-1
TGTGCCACCCAAGCTCGCGGGAGTACCGGGGAGCTGTTTTTT
CATQARGSTGELFF
>TRBD1|16|TRBJ2-5|few|TRBV29-1
TGCAGCGTGAAGGGTCTTCGGGACAGGGGGCAAGAGACCCAGTACTTC
CSVKGLRDRGQETQYF
>NA|15|TRBJ2-5|few|TRBV5-1
TGCGCCAGCAGCGTGGGATGGGAGTACCAAGAGACCCAGTACTTC
CASSVGWEYQETQYF
>TRBD2|19|TRBJ2-7|NA|TRBV14
TGTGCCAGCAGCCATTTCCCTCTAGCGGGAGGCCTCTTCTCCTACGAGCAGTACTTC
CASSHFPLAGGLFSYEQYF
>TRBD2|14|TRBJ2-2|many|TRBV9
TGTGCCAGCAGCGCGGGACTAGAGGGCGGGGAGCTGTTTTTT
CASSAGLEGGELFF
>TRBD2|15|TRBJ2-5|few|TRBV20-1
TGCAGTGCTAGTTTTTTACTAGCGGGGCAAGAGACCCAGTACTTC
CSASFLLAGQETQYF
>TRBD2|16|TRBJ2-5|many|TRBV27
TGTGCCAGCAGTTTAAAGACTAGCGGGAGTCGAGAGACCCAGTACTTC
CASSLKTSGSRETQYF
>TRBD1|15|TRBJ2-7|many|TRBV3-1
TGTGCCAGCAGCCAGGGACACTCGACAGGGTACGAGCAGTACTTC
CASSQGHSTGYEQYF
>TRBD1|18|TRBJ2-5|few|TRBV20-1
TGCAGTGCTAGAGGAGGCCGGAGCGGACAGGGGTACCAAGAGACCCAGTACTTC
CSARGGRSGQGYQETQYF
>NA|15|TRBJ2-6|many|TRBV4-3
TGCGCCAGCAGCCCCTATGGGTCTGGGGCCAACGTCCTGACTTTC
CASSPYGSGANVLTF
>NA|15|TRBJ2-5|many|TRBV27
TGTGCCAGCAGTCCCGGGATGATACTTGGAGAGACCCAGTACTTC
CASSPGMILGETQYF